The 29 T cell receptor beta chains given below trace back to one sample, sequenced in a study of cytomegalovirus exposure and HLA in healthy donors. PCR employed 60 Vbeta and 13 Jbeta primers. The repertoire was sequenced with immunoSEQ multiplex PCR; TCRdb's copy has only in-frame clones and lacks some. The sample records about 120,000 clones, over 75% being singletons. The specimen sequenced was PBMCs. The origin of the receptors is a man aged 35 to 55 in good health and CMV-seropositive.

The chain has TRBV7-9 and TRBJ1-1; D is unresolved. This CDR3 has 11 residues. Germline assignment: CDR1 SEHNR and CDR2 FQNEAQ (reference sequence). Trimming pared 5 bases from V and 5 bases from J, leaving 6 bases between. DNA of the CDR3: TGTGCCAGCAGCCCGGGGACTGAAGCTTTCTTT. This codes for CASSPGTEAFF. The full variable domain, in which reference TRBV7-9 and TRBJ1-1 provide the parts outside the CDR3, is DTGVSQNPRHKITKRGQNVTFRCDPISEHNRLYWYRQTLGQGPEFLTYFQNEAQLEKSRLLSDRFSAERPKGSFSTLEIQRTEQGDSAMYLCASSPGTEAFFGQGTRLTVV.

The chain employs TRBV6-6 and TRBJ2-7; D remains ambiguous. Trimming removed 0 bases at V and 2 bases at J, with 11 bases between. The CDR3 loop spans 15 amino acids. Germline-derived CDR1 and CDR2 are MNHNY and SVGAGI (reference sequence). CDR3 DNA sequence: TGTGCCAGCAGTTACTCCATACTCGGTACCTACGAGCAGTACTTC. Its protein is CASSYSILGTYEQYF.

The CDR3 DNA is TGTGCCAGCAGCGCCGGGACTAGCGGGGTTGATACGCAGTATTTT. Translation: CASSAGTSGVDTQYF. V and J are TRBV6-4 and TRBJ2-3; 13 nucleotides align to TRBD2. The CDR3 covers 15 residues. Trimming at V came to 6 bases and at J to 6 bases, leaving 6 bases not matched to a gene. Per germline, CDR1 MRHNA and CDR2 SNTAGT.

This chain connects TRBV4-3 to TRBJ1-1; D is perhaps TRBD1 (6 bases). Germline-derived CDR1 and CDR2 are LGHNA and YSLEER. The CDR3 is 14 residues long. The V gene lost 8 bases and the J gene lost 4 bases, with 17 bases spanning the gap. The CDR3 here is CASAYKGGSTEAFF. The DNA of the CDR3 is TGCGCCAGCGCGTACAAGGGGGGGAGCACTGAAGCTTTCTTT.

V usage is TRBV29-1 and J usage is TRBJ1-1, with a possible D match to TRBD1 (6 bases). The CDR3 runs 15 residues. Trimming removed 5 bases at V and 2 bases at J, with 18 bases between. CDR1 and CDR2 from the germline V gene are SQVTM and ANQGSEA. The CDR3 here is CSVLSRLGANTEAFF. CDR3 DNA: TGCAGCGTTCTCTCCCGTTTGGGGGCTAACACTGAAGCTTTCTTT.

In this sample, this clone turned up once. CDR3 sequence: CASRRRAETQYF. The CDR3 bases are TGTGCCAGCAGACGGAGGGCAGAGACCCAGTACTTC. The chain employs TRBV2 and TRBJ2-5; weak D call: TRBD2 (6 bases). V lost 6 bases to trimming and J lost 4 bases, with 9 bases between them. The CDR3 loop spans 12 amino acids. Looked up from germline, CDR1 is SNHLY and CDR2 is FYNNEI.

The chain couples TRBV5-4 to TRBJ2-1; tentative D call: TRBD1 (5 bases). CDR3 length: 16 amino acids. V was cut by 3 bases and J by 7 bases, with 20 bases left in between. CDR1 and CDR2 (germline): SGHNT, YYREEE (reference sequence). CDR3: CASSSRTRRTSNEQFF. The CDR3 DNA is TGTGCCAGCAGCTCAAGGACACGAAGAACAAGTAATGAGCAGTTCTTC.

The chain couples TRBV11-3 to TRBJ2-2; 10 nucleotides match TRBD1. The CDR3 is 16 residues long. The V gene end was trimmed by 5 bases and the J gene end by 5 bases; junction bases not matched to a gene: 8. Germline V gene sequence: CDR1 SGHNT, CDR2 YENEEA. CDR3 nucleotide sequence: TGTGCCAGCAGCCGAGCCGGGACAGGGGTAACCGGGGAGCTGTTTTTT. Amino acids: CASSRAGTGVTGELFF.

CDR3 region: CASSQDTVGRRYGYTF. The CDR3 DNA sequence: TGCGCCAGCAGCCAAGATACGGTGGGCAGACGATATGGCTACACCTTC. The rearrangement uses TRBV4-3 and TRBJ1-2; D uncertain. Between the trimmed V and J ends, which lost 0 bases and 5 bases, there was a span of 16 bases. CDR3 length: 16 amino acids. Germline assignment: CDR1 LGHNA and CDR2 YSLEER.

The genes are TRBV30 and TRBJ2-5; D is perhaps TRBD2 (6 bases). Deletions cut 3 bases from V and 5 bases from J, with 13 bases between. Germline V gives CDR1 GTSNPN, CDR2 SVGIG (reference sequence). The CDR3 is made up of 13 amino acids. The CDR3: CAWSLGGSETQYF. For the CDR3, the DNA is TGTGCCTGGAGCCTTGGGGGGTCGGAGACCCAGTACTTC.

This clone was seen once. The chain links TRBV6-1 to TRBJ1-4; a weak D match, TRBD1 (5 bases). This CDR3 comprises 14 residues. V shed 7 bases and J shed 11 bases, with 20 bases lying between them. CDR1 and CDR2 from the germline V gene are MNHNS and SASEGT. CDR3 region: CASTLSLRGEKLFF. The CDR3 nucleotides are TGTGCCAGCACCCTTTCTCTTCGGGGGGAGAAACTGTTTTTT.

With regard to this clone: Compared with germline, one end of the junction differs, possibly owing to a read error. The J gene is TRBJ2-3, the V gene TRBV7-9, with TRBD2 identical over 12 bases. The CDR3 has 17 amino acids. CDR1 and CDR2 from the germline V gene are SEHNR and FQNEAQ (reference sequence). The CDR3 DNA reads as TGTTCCAGCAGCTTGCCTCGACTAGCGGGAGGCACAGATACGCAGTATTTT. Its translation is CSSSLPRLAGGTDTQYF.

The rearrangement uses TRBV28 and TRBJ2-7; 7 nucleotides agree with TRBD1. The CDR3 runs to 14 residues. In germline, CDR1 is MDHEN, CDR2 SYDVKM. With V trimmed by 2 bases and J by 4 bases, 5 bases remained unmatched. The DNA of the CDR3 is TGTGCCAGCAGTTTACAGGGGGTAGGGTACGAGCAGTACTTC. This gives the protein CASSLQGVGYEQYF.

This clone was picked up a small number of times. This rearrangement joins TRBV10-3 to TRBJ2-3; 10 bases map to TRBD1. The length of the CDR3 is 14 residues. The germline gives CDR1 ENHRY, CDR2 SYGVKD. Trimming at V came to 6 bases and at J to 3 bases, leaving 3 bases not matched to a gene. CDR3 loop: CAISDRGPTDTQYF. The CDR3 nucleotides are TGTGCCATCAGCGACAGGGGGCCGACAGATACGCAGTATTTT.

This chain connects TRBV2 to TRBJ1-5; 9 positions agree with TRBD1. V lost 9 bases, J lost 3 bases, and 3 bases stayed unmatched. CDR3 length: 13 residues. Germline V gives CDR1 SNHLY, CDR2 FYNNEI. CDR3 nucleotides: TGTGCCAGTCAACAGGGGGCCAATCAGCCCCAGCATTTT. Its protein is CASQQGANQPQHF.

This sequence joins TRBV7-3 and TRBJ2-1; 8 nucleotides agree with TRBD2. The CDR3 is 16 amino acids. With 2 bases clipped from V and 7 bases from J, the junction kept 10 bases outside the gene matches. CDR1 and CDR2 from the germline V gene are SGHTA and FQGTGA. The DNA of the CDR3 is TGTGCCAGCAGCTTAGGCCCAGCGGGGGCTGATAATGAGCAGTTCTTC. It encodes CASSLGPAGADNEQFF. Combining the CDR3 with reference TRBV7-3 and TRBJ2-1 gives the whole variable domain GAGVSQTPSNKVTEKGKYVELRCDPISGHTALYWYRQSLGQGPEFLIYFQGTGAADDSGLPNDRFFAVRPEGSVSTLKIQRTERGDSAVYLCASSLGPAGADNEQFFGPGTRLTVL.

The chain employs TRBV5-5 and TRBJ1-1; the match to TRBD1 covers 7 bases. This CDR3 has 13 residues. The V gene's germline CDR1 is SGHKS and CDR2 YYEKEE (reference sequence). Trimming removed 2 bases from V and 11 bases from J; junction bases left unmatched: 9. CDR3 protein: CASSLEQGTVAFF. In DNA form, the CDR3 reads TGTGCCAGCAGCTTAGAACAGGGGACGGTTGCTTTCTTT. The complete variable domain, with remaining parts taken from reference TRBV5-5 and TRBJ1-1, reads DAGVTQSPTHLIKTRGQQVTLRCSPISGHKSVSWYQQVLGQGPQFIFQYYEKEERGRGNFPDRFSARQFPNYSSELNVNALLLGDSALYLCASSLEQGTVAFFGQGTRLTVV.

The V and J genes are TRBV11-2 and TRBJ2-2; 12 bases agree with TRBD1. Germline assignment: CDR1 SGHAT and CDR2 FQNNGV. The CDR3 spans 19 residues. The junction had 10 bases not matched to a gene; V was cut back by 4 bases and J by 1 base. The CDR3 DNA is TGTGCCAGCAGCTCTATAGGGACAGGGGGCGATCTGAACACCGGGGAGCTGTTTTTT. This encodes CASSSIGTGGDLNTGELFF.

CDR3 sequence: CASRGATGRSYEQYF. CDR3 sequence (DNA): TGTGCCAGCAGGGGGGCAACGGGGCGCTCCTACGAGCAGTACTTC. The chain carries TRBV6-6 and TRBJ2-7; D is possibly TRBD1 (6 bases). Germline V gene lookup returns CDR1 MNHNY and CDR2 SVGAGI (reference sequence). V lost 6 bases to trimming and J lost 0 bases, with 15 bases between them. The CDR3 consists of 15 residues.

The chain links TRBV4-3 to TRBJ1-5; TRBD1 aligns across 7 bases. The CDR3 has 17 residues. CDR1 LGHNA and CDR2 YSLEER come from the germline V gene. Germline trimming cut 0 bases from V and 1 base from J; bases unmatched to any gene: 6. Here the CDR3 DNA reads TGCGCCAGCAGCCAAGATCTCCTGGGACAGAGCAATCAGCCCCAGCATTTT. Translating gives CASSQDLLGQSNQPQHF.

V gene TRBV6-5 combines with J gene TRBJ1-4; TRBD1 matches 9 bases. The CDR3 is 13 residues long. From germline, CDR1 is MNHEY and CDR2 SVGAGI. J gave up 8 bases and V 7 bases, and 5 bases lay outside the gene matches. This chain's CDR3 is CASKGQGNEKLFF. The CDR3 bases are TGTGCCAGCAAAGGACAGGGGAACGAAAAACTGTTTTTT.

The chain links TRBV7-2 to TRBJ2-3; 7 nucleotides align to TRBD1. Trimming removed 5 bases from V and 2 bases from J; junction bases left unmatched: 13. Germline values: CDR1 SGHTA, CDR2 FQGNSA. This CDR3 spans 17 amino acids. Written as DNA, the CDR3 is TGTGCCAGCAGCCCCCCCTGGGGGACAGCGAACACAGATACGCAGTATTTT. Encoded protein: CASSPPWGTANTDTQYF.

The chain recombines TRBV7-2 with TRBJ1-1; D is perhaps TRBD1 (6 bases). Trimming took 3 bases from V and 0 from J, leaving 11 bases between them. The CDR3 length is 15 residues. Germline V lookup: CDR1 SGHTA, CDR2 FQGNSA. The CDR3 DNA sequence: TGTGCCAGCAGCTTCGGACAGCCCGTGAACACTGAAGCTTTCTTT. Translated, it gives CASSFGQPVNTEAFF. Variable domain in full (rest from reference TRBV7-2 and TRBJ1-1): GAGVSQSPSNKVTEKGKDVELRCDPISGHTALYWYRQSLGQGLEFLIYFQGNSAPDKSGLPSDRFSAERTGGSVSTLTIQRTQQEDSAVYLCASSFGQPVNTEAFFGQGTRLTVV.

The V gene is TRBV6-4, the J gene TRBJ2-3; 11 positions agree with TRBD2. The CDR3 runs 15 residues. V lost 4 bases and J lost 2; bases outside the gene matches: 2. Germline values: CDR1 MRHNA, CDR2 SNTAGT. CDR3 bases: TGTGCCAGCAGTGTTAGCGGGGGGGCCACAGATACGCAGTATTTT. Translation gives CASSVSGGATDTQYF.

This clone was detected only a few times. V usage is TRBV9 and J usage is TRBJ2-1, with TRBD1 matching 11 bases. From germline, CDR1 is SGDLS and CDR2 YYNGEE. This CDR3 has 16 amino acids. J gave up 8 bases and V 3 bases, and 10 bases lay outside the gene matches. CDR3 sequence: CASSDSRDRGFYEQFF. CDR3 coding DNA: TGTGCCAGCAGCGACTCCCGGGACAGGGGGTTCTATGAGCAGTTCTTC.

The chain combines TRBV10-3 with TRBJ2-2, with D perhaps matching TRBD2 (6 bases). Germline CDR1 ENHRY, CDR2 SYGVKD. The length of the CDR3 is 15 residues. Trimming pared 2 bases from V and 1 base from J, leaving 8 bases between. The CDR3 reads CAISELALNTGELFF. Here the CDR3 DNA reads TGTGCCATCAGTGAGCTAGCGCTGAACACCGGGGAGCTGTTTTTT.

This chain connects TRBV21-1 to TRBJ1-1. TRBV21-1 is an annotated pseudogene. This CDR3 comprises 16 residues. In nucleotides, the CDR3 is TGTGCCAGCAGCAAAGCATATAAGAGCATGAACACTGAAGCTTTCTTT. This gives the protein CASSKAYKSMNTEAFF.

Remarks on this clone: The conserved phenylalanine or tryptophan is not found at the CDR3 terminus, so this likely reflects a read error. V and J are TRBV7-8 and TRBJ1-5; 8 nucleotides match TRBD1. CDR1 is SGHVS, CDR2 FQNEAQ, per germline. This CDR3 is 16 amino acids long. The CDR3 DNA reads TGTGCCAGCAGTTTAGGACAGGGCGTTATCAATCAGCCCCAGCATTCT. It translates to CASSLGQGVINQPQHS.

CDR3 coding DNA: TGTGCCAGCAGTAGTACAGGGGATCTGAACGGCTACACCTTC. Translating gives CASSSTGDLNGYTF. V and J are TRBV7-3 and TRBJ1-2; 7 bases are shared with TRBD1. The germline gives CDR1 SGHTA, CDR2 FQGTGA. This CDR3 region has 14 residues. With 6 bases clipped from V and 8 bases from J, the junction kept 12 bases outside the gene matches.